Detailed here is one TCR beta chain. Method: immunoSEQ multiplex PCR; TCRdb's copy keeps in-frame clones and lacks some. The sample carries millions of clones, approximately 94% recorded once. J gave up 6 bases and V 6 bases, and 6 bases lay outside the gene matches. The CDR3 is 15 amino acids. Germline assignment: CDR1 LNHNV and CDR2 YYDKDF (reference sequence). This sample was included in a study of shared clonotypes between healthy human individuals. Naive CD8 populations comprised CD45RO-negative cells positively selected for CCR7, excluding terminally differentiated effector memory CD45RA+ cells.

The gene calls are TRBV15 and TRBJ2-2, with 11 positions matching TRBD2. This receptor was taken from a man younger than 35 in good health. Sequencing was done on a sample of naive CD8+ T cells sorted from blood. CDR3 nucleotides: TGTGCCACCAGAACGCCGGGACTAGCGGCCGGGGAGCTGTTTTTT. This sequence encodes CATRTPGLAAGELFF.